This T cell receptor (beta chain) was identified during a study of blood T cell repertoires in COVID-19 (TCRdb year 2020). In the study overall: Samples from collaborators originated in the United States, Italy and Spain and spanned both the acute and convalescent phases of COVID-19. The repertoires were released in a freely available public database intended as a resource for research on the immune response to SARS-CoV-2. The sample metadata nearly always contained a de-identified subject ID, COVID-19 status, age in years and sex. HLA class I and class II types, where available, came from metadata supplied by the sample provider rather than from assay-based typing. Subjects who had been exposed to COVID-19, were actively infected with it, or had recovered from it provided the deeply sampled blood TCRbeta repertoires that made up the dataset. Samples came from the ongoing ImmuneRACE study (first 160 participants) plus 1,254 subjects from 6 global collaborators. The prospective study material was composed of cDNA or gDNA derived from T cells, B-cell-depleted T cells, or PBMCs. Overall study outcomes, separate from this receptor: The quantity of clinical and demographic metadata differed by source and by participant and was supplied without curation.

Ends trimmed: V by 4 bases, J by 3 bases; bases unmatched to a gene: 2. CDR1 and CDR2 were assigned from the germline V gene (reference sequence) as SGHNT and YYREEE. The CDR3 runs 13 residues from the cysteine to the phenylalanine. Only the CDR3 DNA is retained, 39 bases long and in frame from the first base. TCRbeta CDR3 regions were amplified from genomic DNA by means of the immunoSEQ Assay, a bias-controlled multiplex PCR. Per the authors' processing: The number of nucleated cells in each sample was estimated from the amplification of reference gene primers within the assay. To quantify the absolute abundance of each unique TCRbeta CDR3 rearrangement, sequence reads were collapsed and filtered. For each sample, productive Simpson clonality was calculated as the square root of Simpson's diversity index across productive rearrangements. TCRdb mirrors the immuneACCESS table, restricted to in-frame sequences. Some clones are absent from its copies; in checked studies, under half trace to an unresolved V gene, and the reason for the others is unknown. V and J calls and clone size are given by that table; D and trimming were obtained from the DNA. The sample table lists 50,000 to 75,000 clones, under 85% of them with a count of one. The leading ten clones occupy approximately 20% of the sample.

A word on this clone: The clone's antigen remains unknown. Base qualities are not recorded, but no much larger clone differs from it by a single base.

The collaborating institutions used their own protocols to collect whole blood in K2EDTA tubes. For TCRbeta analysis, collaborator samples were shipped as frozen whole blood, as isolated PBMCs, or as DNA extracted from either sample type. The sequence joins TRBV5-4 to TRBJ2-3; 7 bases in the junction line up with TRBD1. This TCR was sampled from an elderly woman with active or convalescent COVID-19. The sequenced sample consisted of peripheral blood. CDR3 region: CASSPQGTDTQYF. In nucleotide form, the sequence is TGTGCCAGCAGCCCACAGGGGACAGATACGCAGTATTTT.